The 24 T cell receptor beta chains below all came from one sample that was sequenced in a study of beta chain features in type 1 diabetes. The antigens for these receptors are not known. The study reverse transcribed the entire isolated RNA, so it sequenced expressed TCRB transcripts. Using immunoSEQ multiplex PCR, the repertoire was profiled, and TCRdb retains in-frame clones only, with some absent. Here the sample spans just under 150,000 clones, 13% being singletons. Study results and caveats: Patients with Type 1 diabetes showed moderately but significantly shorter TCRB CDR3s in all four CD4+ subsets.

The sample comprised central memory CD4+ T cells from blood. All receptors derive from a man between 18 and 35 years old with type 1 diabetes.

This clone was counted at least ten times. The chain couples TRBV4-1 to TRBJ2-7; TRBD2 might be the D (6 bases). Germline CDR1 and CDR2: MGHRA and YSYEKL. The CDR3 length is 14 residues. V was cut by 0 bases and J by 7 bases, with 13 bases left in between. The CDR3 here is CASSQDEIAGEQYF. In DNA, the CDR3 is TGCGCCAGCAGCCAAGACGAAATTGCGGGGGAGCAGTACTTC.

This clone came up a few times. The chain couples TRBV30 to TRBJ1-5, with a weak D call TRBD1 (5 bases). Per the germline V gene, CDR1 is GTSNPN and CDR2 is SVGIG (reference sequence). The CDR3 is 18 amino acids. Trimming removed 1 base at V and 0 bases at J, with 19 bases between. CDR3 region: CAWSARDGGTYSNQPQHF. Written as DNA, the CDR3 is TGTGCCTGGAGTGCCCGGGACGGTGGAACTTATAGCAATCAGCCCCAGCATTTT.

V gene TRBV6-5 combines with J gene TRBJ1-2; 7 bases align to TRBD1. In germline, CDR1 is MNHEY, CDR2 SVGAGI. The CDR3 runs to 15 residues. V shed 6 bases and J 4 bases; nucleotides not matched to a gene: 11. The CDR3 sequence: CASSRRQGRAYGYTF. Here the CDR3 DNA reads TGTGCCAGCAGCCGCAGACAGGGCCGTGCCTATGGCTACACCTTC.

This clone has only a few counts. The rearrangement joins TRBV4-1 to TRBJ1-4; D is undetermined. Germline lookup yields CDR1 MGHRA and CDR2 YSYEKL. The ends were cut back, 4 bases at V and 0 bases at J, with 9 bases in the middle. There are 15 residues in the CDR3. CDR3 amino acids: CASSRNSATNEKLFF. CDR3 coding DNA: TGCGCCAGCAGCCGAAACAGCGCAACTAATGAAAAACTGTTTTTT.

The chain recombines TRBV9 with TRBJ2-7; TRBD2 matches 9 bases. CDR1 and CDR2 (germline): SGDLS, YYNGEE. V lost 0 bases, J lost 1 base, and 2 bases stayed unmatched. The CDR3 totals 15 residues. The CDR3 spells CASSVGLAGSYEQYF. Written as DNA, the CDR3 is TGTGCCAGCAGCGTAGGTCTAGCGGGATCCTACGAGCAGTACTTC. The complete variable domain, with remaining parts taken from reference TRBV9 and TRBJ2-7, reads DSGVTQTPKHLITATGQRVTLRCSPRSGDLSVYWYQQSLDQGLQFLIQYYNGEERAKGNILERFSAQQFPDLHSELNLSSLELGDSALYFCASSVGLAGSYEQYFGPGTRLTVT.

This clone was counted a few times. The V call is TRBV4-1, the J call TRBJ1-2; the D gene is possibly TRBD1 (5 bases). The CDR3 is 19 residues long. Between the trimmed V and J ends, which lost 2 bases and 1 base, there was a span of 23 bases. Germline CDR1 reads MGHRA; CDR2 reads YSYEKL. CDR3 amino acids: CASSQPSGDRDRLNYGYTF. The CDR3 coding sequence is TGCGCCAGCAGCCAACCCTCCGGAGACCGGGACCGACTTAACTATGGCTACACCTTC.

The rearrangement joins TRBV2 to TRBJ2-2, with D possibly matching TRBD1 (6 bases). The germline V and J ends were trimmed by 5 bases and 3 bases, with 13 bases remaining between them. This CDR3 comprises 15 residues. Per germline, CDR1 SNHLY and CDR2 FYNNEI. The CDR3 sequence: CASSQGSTDTGELFF. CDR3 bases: TGTGCCAGCAGTCAGGGGAGTACGGACACCGGGGAGCTGTTTTTT.

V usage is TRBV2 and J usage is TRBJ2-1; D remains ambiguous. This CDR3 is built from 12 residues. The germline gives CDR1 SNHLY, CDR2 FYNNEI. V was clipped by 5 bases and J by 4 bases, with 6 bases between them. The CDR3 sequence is CASSKEYNEQFF. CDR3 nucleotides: TGTGCCAGCAGTAAAGAATACAATGAGCAGTTCTTC.

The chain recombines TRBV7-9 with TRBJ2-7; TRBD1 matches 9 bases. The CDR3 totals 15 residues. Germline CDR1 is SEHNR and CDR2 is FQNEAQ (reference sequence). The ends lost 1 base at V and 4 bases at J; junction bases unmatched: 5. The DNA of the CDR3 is TGTGCCAGCAGCTTAGGACAGGGGGGAAAATACGAGCAGTACTTC. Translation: CASSLGQGGKYEQYF.

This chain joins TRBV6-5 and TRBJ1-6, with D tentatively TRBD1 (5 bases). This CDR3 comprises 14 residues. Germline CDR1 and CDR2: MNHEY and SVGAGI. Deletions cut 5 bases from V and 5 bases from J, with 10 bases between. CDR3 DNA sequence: TGTGCCAGCAGTCCTCAAGGGGATAATTCACCCCTCCACTTT. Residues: CASSPQGDNSPLHF.

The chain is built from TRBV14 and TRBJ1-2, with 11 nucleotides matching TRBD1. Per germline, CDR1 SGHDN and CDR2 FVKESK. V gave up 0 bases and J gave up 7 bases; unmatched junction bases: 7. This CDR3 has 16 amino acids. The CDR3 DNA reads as TGTGCCAGCAGCCAAGATTATTGGGGACAGGGGGTTGGCTACACCTTC. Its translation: CASSQDYWGQGVGYTF.

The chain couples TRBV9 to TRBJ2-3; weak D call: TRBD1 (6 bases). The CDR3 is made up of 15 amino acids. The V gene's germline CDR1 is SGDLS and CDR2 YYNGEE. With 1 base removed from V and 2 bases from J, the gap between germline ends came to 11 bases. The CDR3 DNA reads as TGTGCCAGCAGCGTATCGGCAGGGGCCACAGATACGCAGTATTTT. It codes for CASSVSAGATDTQYF.

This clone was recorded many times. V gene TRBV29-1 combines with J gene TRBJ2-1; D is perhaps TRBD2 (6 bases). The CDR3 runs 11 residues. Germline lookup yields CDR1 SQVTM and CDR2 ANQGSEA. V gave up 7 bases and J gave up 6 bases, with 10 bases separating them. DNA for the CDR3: TGCAGCGCCGGGAGCGGCAATGAGCAGTTCTTC. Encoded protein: CSAGSGNEQFF.

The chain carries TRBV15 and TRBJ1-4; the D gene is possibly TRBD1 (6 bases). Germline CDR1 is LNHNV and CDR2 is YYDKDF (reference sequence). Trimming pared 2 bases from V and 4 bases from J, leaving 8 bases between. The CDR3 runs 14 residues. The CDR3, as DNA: TGTGCCACCAGCAGAAGACAGGTTAATGAAAAACTGTTTTTT. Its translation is CATSRRQVNEKLFF. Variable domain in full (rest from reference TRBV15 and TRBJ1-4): DAMVIQNPRYQVTQFGKPVTLSCSQTLNHNVMYWYQQKSSQAPKLLFHYYDKDFNNEADTPDNFQSRRPNTSFCFLDIRSPGLGDTAMYLCATSRRQVNEKLFFGSGTQLSVL.

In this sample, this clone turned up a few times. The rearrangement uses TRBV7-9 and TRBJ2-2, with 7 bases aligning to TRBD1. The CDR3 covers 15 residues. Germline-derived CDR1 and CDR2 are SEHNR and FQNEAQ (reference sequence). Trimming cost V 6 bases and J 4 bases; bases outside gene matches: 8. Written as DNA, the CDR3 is TGTGCCAGCAGTCCCCGGACAGGACCCACCGGGGAGCTGTTTTTT. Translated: CASSPRTGPTGELFF.

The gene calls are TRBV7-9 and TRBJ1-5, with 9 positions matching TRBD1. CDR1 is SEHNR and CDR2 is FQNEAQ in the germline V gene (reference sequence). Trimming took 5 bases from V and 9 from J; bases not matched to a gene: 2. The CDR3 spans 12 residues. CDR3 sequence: CASSPGQGPQHF. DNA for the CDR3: TGTGCCAGCAGCCCGGGACAGGGGCCCCAGCATTTT.

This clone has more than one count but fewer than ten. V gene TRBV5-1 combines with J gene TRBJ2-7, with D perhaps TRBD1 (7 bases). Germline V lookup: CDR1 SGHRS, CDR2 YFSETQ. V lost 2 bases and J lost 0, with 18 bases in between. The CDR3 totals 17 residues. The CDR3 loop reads CASSLEPEGQISYEQYF. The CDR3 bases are TGCGCCAGCAGCTTAGAACCGGAGGGACAGATCTCCTACGAGCAGTACTTC.

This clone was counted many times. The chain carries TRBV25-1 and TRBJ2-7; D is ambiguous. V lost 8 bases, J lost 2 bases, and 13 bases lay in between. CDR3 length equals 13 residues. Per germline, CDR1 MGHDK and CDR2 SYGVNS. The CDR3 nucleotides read TGTGCCAGCGGGGAAGGGCGAGCCTACGAGCAGTACTTC. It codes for CASGEGRAYEQYF.

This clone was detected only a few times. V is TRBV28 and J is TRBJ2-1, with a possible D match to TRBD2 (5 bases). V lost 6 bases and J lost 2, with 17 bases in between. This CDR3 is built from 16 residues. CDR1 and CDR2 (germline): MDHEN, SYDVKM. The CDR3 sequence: CASRTSGSPPYNEQFF. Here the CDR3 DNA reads TGTGCCAGCAGGACCTCGGGGTCGCCCCCCTACAATGAGCAGTTCTTC.

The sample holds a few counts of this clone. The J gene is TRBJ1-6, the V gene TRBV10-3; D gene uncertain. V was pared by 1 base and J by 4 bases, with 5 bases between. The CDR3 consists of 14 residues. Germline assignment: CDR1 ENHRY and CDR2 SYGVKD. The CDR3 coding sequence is TGTGCCATCAGTGAGTTACAGTATAATTCACCCCTCCACTTT. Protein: CAISELQYNSPLHF.

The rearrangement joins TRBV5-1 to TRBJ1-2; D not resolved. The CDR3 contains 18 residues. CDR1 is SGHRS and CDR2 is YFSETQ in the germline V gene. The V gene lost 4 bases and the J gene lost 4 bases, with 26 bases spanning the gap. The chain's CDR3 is CASSPTLQTHYEFYGYTF. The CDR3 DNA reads TGCGCCAGCAGCCCAACCTTACAGACTCACTACGAATTCTATGGCTACACCTTC.

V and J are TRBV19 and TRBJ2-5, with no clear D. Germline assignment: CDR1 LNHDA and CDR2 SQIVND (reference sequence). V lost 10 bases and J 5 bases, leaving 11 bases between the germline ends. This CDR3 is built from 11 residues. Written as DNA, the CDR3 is TGTGCCACCGTCGGTCCCGAGACCCAGTACTTC. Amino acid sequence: CATVGPETQYF.

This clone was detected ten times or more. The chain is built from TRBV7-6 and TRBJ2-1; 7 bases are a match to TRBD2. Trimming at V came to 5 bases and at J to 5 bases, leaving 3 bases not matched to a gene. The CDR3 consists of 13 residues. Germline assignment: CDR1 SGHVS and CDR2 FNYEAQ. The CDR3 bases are TGTGCCAGCAGCCCCCGGGGGGACAATGAGCAGTTCTTC. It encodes CASSPRGDNEQFF. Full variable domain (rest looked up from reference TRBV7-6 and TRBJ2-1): GAGVSQSPRYKVTKRGQDVALRCDPISGHVSLYWYRQALGQGPEFLTYFNYEAQQDKSGLPNDRFSAERPEGSISTLTIQRTEQRDSAMYRCASSPRGDNEQFFGPGTRLTVL.

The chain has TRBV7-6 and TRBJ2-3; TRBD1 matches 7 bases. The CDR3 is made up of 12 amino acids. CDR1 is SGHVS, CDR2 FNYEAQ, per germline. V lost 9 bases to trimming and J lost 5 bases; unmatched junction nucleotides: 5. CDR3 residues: CASRGPGDTQYF. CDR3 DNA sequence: TGTGCCAGTAGGGGGCCCGGAGATACGCAGTATTTT.